This T cell receptor (beta chain) was captured by sequencing in a study of blood T cells in healthy people across ages (dated by TCRdb to between 2014 and 2017). Notes on the research overall: In model experiments, roughly one uniquely barcoded TCR beta cDNA molecule per two T cells was captured by template switching. Using deep sequencing normalized with unique cDNA molecular identifiers, the study measured how TCR beta repertoire diversity changes with age. Donors were grouped into four age groups: young (average about 15 years), middle-aged (39), aged (around 62) and long-lived (around 80). To avoid experimental bias, donors of different ages were spread randomly across the sequencing lanes. Using the same blood draw, the study looked at two additional independent replicas of 1 million unique cDNA reads for two donors, one aged 18 to 29 and the other aged 80 or older.

Library generation was performed with 5' RACE. This sample was sequenced with an Illumina HiSeq 2500. A second about 7 to 11 cycle PCR used a sample-barcoded 5' primer and a J-beta primer mix. A template-switch 5' adaptor carrying 12 random nucleotides introduced a unique molecular identifier onto each TCR beta cDNA molecule. Each sample yielded at least 3 million CDR3-containing paired-end reads. The Mint cDNA synthesis kit, primed by a TRBC-specific oligonucleotide, was used to synthesize first-strand cDNA from all RNA. All cDNA was treated with uracil-DNA glycosylase and then went through a first 18-cycle PCR with the universal primers M1SS and BC2_uni_R. Processing in the source paper ran as follows. For normalization, 1 million high-quality reads were randomly selected from each sample, with every read carrying a distinct molecular identifier. Reads sharing molecular identifiers were discarded rather than binned into consensus sequences. MiTCR, run with a Q25 quality threshold and the strictest error-elimination algorithm, handled CDR3 identification, clonotype clustering and error correction. A nonparametric unseen species model using Euler transformation provided a lower-bound estimate of total TCR beta diversity. TCRdb trimmed public reads at Q25 via fastp, called clones via MiXCR and kept in-frame beta chains. Rows merge per CDR3 protein into single entries with the most common DNA and genes. The V and J calls and clone size come from TCRdb's table, not from the authors' own analysis. Present in this sample are some 1,500,000 distinct CDR3 sequences, approximately 43% of which were seen just once. The ten largest make up 4% of the sample.

Concerning this clonotype: The antigen it recognizes is unknown. Qualities for individual bases were not recorded, and no much larger clone is one base off.

On the study overall, not on this receptor specifically: The CMV infection status of donors was not known, potentially confounding age-related changes in expanded clonotypes. Since profiling was done on bulk unsorted PBMCs, naive and antigen-experienced compartments could not be conclusively compared. There was a strong correlation between observed TCR beta diversity and the percentage of naive T cells measured by flow cytometry. Compared with the aged group, more naive CD4+ T cells, fewer expanded clones and increased TCR diversity were shown by the long-lived group, suggesting age selection. Observed TCR beta diversity per million T cells fell roughly linearly with age, and a significant reduction was already apparent by age roughly 40. Estimates of total diversity from one million sequenced T cells were regarded as lower bounds and underestimates.

Donors were under 40 systemically healthy Caucasian individuals from Russia aged roughly 6 to 90 years. Each donor gave approximately 10 milliliters of peripheral blood, collected into EDTA-treated Vacutainer tubes. PBMCs were isolated by Ficoll-Paque density-gradient centrifugation, with at least 7 million obtained per sample. Trizol reagent was used to extract total RNA from the PBMCs, yielding at least 6 micrograms per sample. The percentages of naive CD45RAhigh/CD27high T cells were determined by flow cytometry on a PBMC aliquot from every donor. Looking up the germline V gene (reference sequence) yields CDR1 DFQATT and CDR2 SNEGSKA. Between the V and J ends, shortened by 4 bases and 4 bases respectively, the junction contains 13 bases. From the cysteine through the phenylalanine, the CDR3 covers 13 amino acids. The DNA shown is the 39-base CDR3, in frame from base 1.

Recombination connected TRBV20-1 to TRBJ1-2, with the D gene too uncertain to name. This TCR was sampled from a woman younger than 35 in good health. Input material: blood. The nucleotides are TGCAGTGCTATAGGGAAGACTGGCTATGGCTACACCTTC. Translation gives CSAIGKTGYGYTF.